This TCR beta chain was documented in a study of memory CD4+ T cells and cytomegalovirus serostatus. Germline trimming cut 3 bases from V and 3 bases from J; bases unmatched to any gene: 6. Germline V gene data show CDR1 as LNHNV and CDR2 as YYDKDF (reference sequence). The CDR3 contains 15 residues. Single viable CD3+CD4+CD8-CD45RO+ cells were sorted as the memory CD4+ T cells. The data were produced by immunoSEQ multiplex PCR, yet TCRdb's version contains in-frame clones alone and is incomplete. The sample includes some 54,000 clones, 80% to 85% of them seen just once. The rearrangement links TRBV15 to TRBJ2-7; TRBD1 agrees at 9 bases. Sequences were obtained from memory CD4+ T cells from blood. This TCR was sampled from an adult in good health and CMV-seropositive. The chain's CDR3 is CATSRAGTGYYEQYF. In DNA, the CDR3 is TGTGCCACCAGCAGGGCCGGGACAGGGTACTACGAGCAGTACTTC.